This T cell receptor beta chain is from a study of T-cell reconstitution after alpha-beta-depleted transplantation in children. Study-wide points: Reports say that about two months after transplant, the alpha-beta T cells came out of several hundred graft clones that had expanded. Fresh T-cell production supplied most of the T-cell counts and diversity seen one year after transplant. The study traced high day-60 TCRbeta diversity in some patients to surviving recipient T cells and thymic progenitors.

The TCRbeta library incorporated unique molecular identifiers. A single record per CDR3 protein comes from TCRdb applying MiXCR to the PCR reads. The sample consists of 440,000 or so distinct CDR3 sequences, about 45% of them appearing once. For this clonotype: Antigen specificity is unknown.

This CDR3 has 16 amino acids. With 5 bases clipped from V and 3 bases from J, the junction kept 6 bases outside the gene matches. CDR1 is MNHEY, CDR2 SVGEGT, per germline. The sequenced sample was PBMCs, obtained before TCRalphabeta/CD19-depleted stem cell transplant. The sequence derives from a girl aged 2 to 10 with aplastic anemia, due to receive a stem cell transplant. V is TRBV6-2 or TRBV6-3 and J is TRBJ2-1, with 11 bases lining up with TRBD2. CDR3 in amino acids: CASSGLAGGLYNEQFF. The CDR3 nucleotides are TGTGCCAGCAGTGGGCTAGCGGGGGGACTCTACAATGAGCAGTTCTTC.